Shown below are 13 T cell receptor beta chains from a single sample sequenced in a study of CD8+CD57+ T cells in acquired aplastic anemia. Sequencing involved patients with CD8+CD57+ cell expansion previously shown by flow cytometry. CDR3 and TCR beta VDJ profiling relied on a genomic DNA template. TCRdb re-analysed the reads in MiXCR, keeping a single row per CDR3 protein. This sample has approximately 58,000 distinct CDR3 sequences; roughly three fifths occur once, and the top ten carry 15% to 20%. The sequenced sample consisted of sorted CD4+, CD8+, or CD8+CD57+ T cells (not recorded which) from PBMCs. These receptors came from a human donor with aplastic anemia.

This chain joins TRBV6-1 and TRBJ1-2; 9 positions match TRBD1. The V segment lost 2 bases and the J segment 8 bases; nucleotides outside the gene matches: 12. Germline V lookup: CDR1 MNHNS, CDR2 SASEGT. The CDR3 sequence is 16 residues long. The CDR3 nucleotides are TGTGCCAGCAGTGAAACCGCCGGGACAGGGCGGGAAGGCTACACCTTC. Protein: CASSETAGTGREGYTF.

This clonotype was observed at least ten times. The gene calls are TRBV4-2 and TRBJ1-1; possibly TRBD1 for D (6 bases). V was cut by 2 bases and J by 3 bases, with 16 bases left in between. The germline V gene encodes CDR1 LGHNA and CDR2 YNFKEQ. This CDR3 is 16 amino acids long. CDR3 in amino acids: CASSQIRLSGDTEAFF. Written as DNA, the CDR3 is TGTGCCAGCAGCCAAATCCGATTGTCAGGGGACACTGAAGCTTTCTTT.

The chain uses TRBV5-1 and TRBJ2-5, with a possible D match to TRBD2 (6 bases). Looked up from germline, CDR1 is SGHRS and CDR2 is YFSETQ. Trimming left V 7 bases short and J 2 bases short, with 6 bases between. CDR3 length equals 11 residues. For the CDR3, the DNA is TGCGCCAGCCGGGGGCAAGAGACCCAGTACTTC. Translation gives CASRGQETQYF.

The chain combines TRBV29-1 with TRBJ2-5; D remains ambiguous. V lost 1 base and J lost 5, with 5 bases in between. This CDR3 has 11 residues. Germline values: CDR1 SQVTM, CDR2 ANQGSEA. Written as DNA, the CDR3 is TGCAGCGTTGAAGTTTACGAGACCCAGTACTTC. Amino acid sequence: CSVEVYETQYF. The variable domain in full, completed from reference TRBV29-1 and TRBJ2-5, reads SAVISQKPSRDICQRGTSLTIQCQVDSQVTMMFWYRQQPGQSLTLIATANQGSEATYESGFVIDKFPISRPNLTFSTLTVSNMSPEDSSIYLCSVEVYETQYFGPGTRLLVL.

This clonotype was seen repeatedly, ten times or more. The rearrangement links TRBV7-3 to TRBJ2-3; 10 bases line up with TRBD1. Germline values: CDR1 SGHTA, CDR2 FQGTGA. V trimming: 1 base; J trimming: 6 bases; junction bases outside the gene matches: 4. This CDR3 comprises 15 residues. The CDR3 sequence is CASSLRQGASDTQYF. As DNA, the CDR3 is TGTGCCAGCAGCTTAAGACAGGGGGCGTCTGATACGCAGTATTTT.

This clonotype was seen many times. The chain recombines TRBV3-1 with TRBJ2-7, with D tentatively TRBD1 (6 bases). Germline CDR1 reads LGHDT; CDR2 reads YNNKEL (reference sequence). The ends were cut back, 0 bases at V and 5 bases at J, with 17 bases in the middle. This CDR3 is built from 16 residues. Here the CDR3 DNA reads TGTGCCAGCAGCCAAGAGGCTCCCAGGGGAAACCACGAGCAGTACTTC. It yields the protein CASSQEAPRGNHEQYF.

This sequence joins TRBV7-9 and TRBJ2-7, with 9 bases aligning to TRBD1. The CDR3 covers 15 residues. Germline values: CDR1 SEHNR, CDR2 FQNEAQ (reference sequence). The ends lost 5 bases at V and 2 bases at J; junction bases unmatched: 7. The CDR3 here is CASSTRDRVTYEQYV. Written as DNA, the CDR3 is TGTGCCAGCAGCACCCGGGACAGGGTCACCTACGAGCAGTACGTC.

This clonotype was seen just once. The chain is built from TRBV15 and TRBJ1-2; D is perhaps TRBD1 (5 bases). The CDR3 is made up of 13 amino acids. The V gene lost 2 bases and the J gene lost 12 bases, with 16 bases spanning the gap. From germline, CDR1 is LNHNV and CDR2 YYDKDF (reference sequence). CDR3 residues: CATSRSGTYCHTF. Written as DNA, the CDR3 is TGTGCCACCAGCAGATCAGGGACCTATTGCCACACCTTC. Combining the CDR3 with reference TRBV15 and TRBJ1-2 gives the whole variable domain DAMVIQNPRYQVTQFGKPVTLSCSQTLNHNVMYWYQQKSSQAPKLLFHYYDKDFNNEADTPDNFQSRRPNTSFCFLDIRSPGLGDTAMYLCATSRSGTYCHTFGSGTRLTVV.

Notes on this clonotype: The CDR3 does not close with the conserved phenylalanine or tryptophan, likely indicating a read error. Because the CDR3's place on the DNA is in doubt, the DNA is left out and the CDR3 is given as listed by TCRdb. This chain connects TRBV25-1 to TRBJ1-2. Germline loops: CDR1 MGHDK, CDR2 SYGVNS. The CDR3 extends over 15 residues, inclusive of both ends. The CDR3 sequence is CASSEGEGRDYGYIS.

This clonotype showed up just a few times. Just one base apart from a much larger clone, this may be a read error. This chain joins TRBV4-2 and TRBJ1-1, with D maybe TRBD1 (5 bases). CDR1 and CDR2 from the germline V gene are LGHNA and YNFKEQ. Deletions cut 3 bases from V and 4 bases from J, with 15 bases between. The CDR3 runs 15 residues. The CDR3 loop is CASSHAGTLSTEAFF. The CDR3 bases are TGTGCCAGCAGCCATGCCGGGACTTTGAGCACTGAAGCTTTCTTT.

This clonotype was recorded at least ten times. The rearrangement links TRBV6-5 to TRBJ1-6; the D is unclear. The CDR3 sequence is 12 residues long. Germline V gene lookup returns CDR1 MNHEY and CDR2 SVGAGI. Trimming took 2 bases from V and 8 from J, leaving 4 bases between them. In nucleotides, the CDR3 is TGTGCCAGCAGTTACATTGATTCACCCCTCCACTTT. Its translation: CASSYIDSPLHF.

The chain employs TRBV6-5 and TRBJ2-6; 8 bases line up with TRBD2. The CDR3 is 16 amino acids. In germline, CDR1 is MNHEY, CDR2 SVGAGI. With V trimmed by 4 bases and J by 4 bases, 6 bases remained unmatched. The CDR3 sequence: CASSSPGGTGANVLTF. CDR3 DNA: TGTGCCAGCAGTTCCCCGGGGGGGACAGGGGCCAACGTCCTGACTTTC.

This clonotype is termed medium-sized. The genes are TRBV10-3 and TRBJ1-2; TRBD1 agrees at 9 bases. This CDR3 is 15 amino acids long. Losses at the gene ends were 3 bases for V and 11 bases for J; bases not matched to a gene: 13. CDR1 is ENHRY, CDR2 SYGVKD, per germline. CDR3 nucleotides: TGTGCCATCAGTGATCAGATTGGGACAGGGCCTCAGTACACCTTC. Residues: CAISDQIGTGPQYTF.